Below are 20 T cell receptor beta chains sequenced from a single sample in a study of blood T cells in healthy people across ages. Together with a sample-barcoded 5' primer, a J-beta primer mix was included in a second PCR lasting roughly 6 to 12 cycles. TCRdb reprocessed the 5' RACE reads with MiXCR, giving one entry per CDR3 protein. Altogether roughly 1,500,000 distinct CDR3 sequences are present, around two fifths being singletons, with the ten largest covering roughly 8.2%. Input material: blood. The receptors were gathered from a woman aged 18-29 years in good health.

About this clonotype itself: The junction shows a germline mismatch at one end, possibly a read error. V usage is TRBV9 and J usage is TRBJ2-3, with 10 bases identical to TRBD2. Germline values: CDR1 SGDLS, CDR2 YYNGEE. The CDR3 totals 16 residues. In nucleotides, the CDR3 is TGTGCCGGCAGCGCAGGGACTAGCGTTAGCACAGATACGCAGTATTTT. Its protein is CAGSAGTSVSTDTQYF.

In its sample, this clonotype was seen a few times. The chain has TRBV9 and TRBJ2-3; unclear D gene. CDR3 length: 16 amino acids. Germline V gene data show CDR1 as SGDLS and CDR2 as YYNGEE. The V and J ends lost 0 bases and 1 base respectively, with 12 bases between them. The CDR3 region has the DNA TGTGCCAGCAGCGTAGGGTCGGGTGCGGGCACAGATACGCAGTATTTT. This gives the protein CASSVGSGAGTDTQYF.

The chain uses TRBV21-1 and TRBJ2-7; the table's D call, TRBD1, has no DNA check behind it. TRBV21-1 counts as a pseudogene. The CDR3 has 11 residues. The CDR3 DNA follows: TGTGCCACCCCACGGGGCCACGAGCAGTACTTC. It is translated as CATPRGHEQYF.

At least ten counts were recorded for this clonotype. V is TRBV28 and J is TRBJ1-2; 8 positions agree with TRBD1. CDR1 is MDHEN, CDR2 SYDVKM, per germline. Trimming at V came to 6 bases and at J to 8 bases, leaving 11 bases not matched to a gene. The CDR3 is made up of 14 amino acids. Here the CDR3 reads CASSRLDREGGYTF. The DNA of the CDR3 is TGTGCCAGCAGCCGACTGGACAGGGAGGGGGGCTACACCTTC.

As concerns this clonotype: A much larger clonotype is one base distant, so this may be a read error. This rearrangement joins TRBV25-1 to TRBJ2-6, with D possibly being TRBD1 (6 bases). Germline V CDR1 and CDR2: MGHDK, SYGVNS. The CDR3 loop spans 16 amino acids. As DNA, the CDR3 is TGTGTCAGCAGTGAAGACAGGACCTCTGGGGCCAACGTCCTGACTTTC. Translation gives CVSSEDRTSGANVLTF.

The rearrangement joins TRBV5-5 to TRBJ1-1; 8 bases line up with TRBD1. The CDR3 totals 15 residues. The V and J ends lost 4 bases and 4 bases, in that order; junction bases with no gene match: 9. Germline assignment: CDR1 SGHKS and CDR2 YYEKEE (reference sequence). Written as DNA, the CDR3 is TGTGCCAGCAGCGTAGGACAGGGTCGGGGCACTGAAGCTTTCTTT. It yields the protein CASSVGQGRGTEAFF.

The chain joins TRBV7-2 to TRBJ1-1; weak D call: TRBD1 (5 bases). The V end lost 2 bases, the J end lost 4 bases, and 14 bases lay between the germline ends. Germline V gene lookup returns CDR1 SGHTA and CDR2 FQGNSA. The CDR3 sequence is 15 residues long. CDR3 in DNA: TGTGCCAGCAGCTTATCTCAGGGTATTGGCACTGAAGCTTTCTTT. Amino acids: CASSLSQGIGTEAFF.

The rearrangement joins TRBV3-1 to TRBJ2-1; the match to TRBD2 covers 8 bases. Per the germline V gene, CDR1 is LGHDT and CDR2 is YNNKEL (reference sequence). With V trimmed by 3 bases and J by 4 bases, 2 bases remained unmatched. CDR3 length equals 14 residues. The CDR3 bases are TGTGCCAGCAGCCATAGCGGGGTTTACAATGAGCAGTTCTTC. Translation gives CASSHSGVYNEQFF.

Comment on this clonotype: The junction differs from germline at one of its ends, possibly a read error. This rearrangement joins TRBV11-2 to TRBJ1-2; tentative D call: TRBD1 (5 bases). The germline V gene encodes CDR1 SGHAT and CDR2 FQNNGV. The CDR3 has 14 residues. CDR3 residues: CACSLGSGIGGYTF. The DNA of the CDR3 is TGTGCCTGCAGCTTAGGCTCAGGGATAGGAGGCTACACCTTC.

J is TRBJ2-3 and V is TRBV7-2, with D possibly TRBD2 on 6 matching bases. Germline-derived CDR1 and CDR2 are SGHTA and FQGNSA. The V and J ends lost 0 bases and 3 bases respectively, with 13 bases between them. The CDR3 spans 16 residues. This CDR3 is CASSLASLAVTDTQYF. The CDR3 DNA follows: TGTGCCAGCAGCTTAGCCAGCTTAGCGGTTACAGATACGCAGTATTTT.

This clonotype has just a few counts. J is TRBJ1-2 and V is TRBV29-1; D is perhaps TRBD1 (5 bases). This CDR3 contains 13 residues. V lost 0 bases, J lost 4 bases, and 9 bases lay in between. Per the germline V gene, CDR1 is SQVTM and CDR2 is ANQGSEA. The CDR3 region has the DNA TGCAGCGTTGAAGACGGGGGAGGCTATGGCTACACCTTC. The encoded protein is CSVEDGGGYGYTF.

This chain joins TRBV6-6 and TRBJ1-5; a weak D match, TRBD1 (5 bases). The CDR3 covers 15 residues. The V end was cut by 6 bases, the J end by 2 bases, with 14 bases between. The germline V gene encodes CDR1 MNHNY and CDR2 SVGAGI (reference sequence). CDR3 DNA sequence: TGTGCCAGCAGAGCCTCGGGGGGAGGCAATCAGCCCCAGCATTTT. Protein product: CASRASGGGNQPQHF.

As DNA, the CDR3 is TGTGCCAGCAGCAGGCGAGGGGTTCCATTGGAGCAGTACTTC. As protein: CASSRRGVPLEQYF. The rearrangement uses TRBV14 and TRBJ2-4; D could derive from TRBD1 or TRBD2 (5 bases each). This CDR3 has 14 residues. CDR1 is SGHDN and CDR2 is FVKESK in the germline V gene. V was cut by 5 bases and J by 13 bases, with 21 bases left in between.

J is TRBJ2-7 and V is TRBV27; D is perhaps TRBD1 or TRBD2 (5 bases each). The CDR3 contains 15 residues. V lost 4 bases, J lost 4 bases, and 17 bases lay in between. Germline loops: CDR1 MNHEY, CDR2 SMNVEV (reference sequence). CDR3: CASSSTGTETYEQYF. The CDR3 nucleotides are TGTGCCAGCAGTTCTACCGGGACCGAGACTTACGAGCAGTACTTC.

The V gene is TRBV29-1, the J gene TRBJ2-3, with 11 bases identical to TRBD2. Germline V gene lookup returns CDR1 SQVTM and CDR2 ANQGSEA. This CDR3 spans 16 amino acids. J gave up 6 bases and V 7 bases, and 15 bases lay outside the gene matches. The CDR3 sequence: CSASISTSGVTDTQYF. CDR3 bases: TGCAGCGCCTCCATTTCGACTAGCGGGGTTACCGATACGCAGTATTTT.

V and J are TRBV20-1 and TRBJ2-3, with 9 bases matching TRBD2. The CDR3 has 14 amino acids. The V segment lost 5 bases and the J segment 6 bases; nucleotides outside the gene matches: 9. CDR1 and CDR2 from the germline V gene are DFQATT and SNEGSKA (reference sequence). The CDR3 nucleotides read TGCAGTGCTCCGCTTAGCGGGGGCCGGGATACGCAGTATTTT. It yields the protein CSAPLSGGRDTQYF.

This clonotype was seen a few times. This chain connects TRBV6-5 to TRBJ1-1, with D tentatively TRBD1 (5 bases). Trimming took 7 bases from V and 1 from J, leaving 13 bases between them. CDR3 length: 14 residues. Germline V gene data show CDR1 as MNHEY and CDR2 as SVGAGI. CDR3 in DNA: TGTGCCAGCACGAAGGGGTTGGGGAACACTGAAGCTTTCTTT. This encodes CASTKGLGNTEAFF.

This chain joins TRBV7-9 and TRBJ1-2; D gene ambiguous. This CDR3 region has 15 residues. CDR1 is SEHNR, CDR2 FQNEAQ, per germline (reference sequence). V was shortened by 5 bases and J by 2 bases, with 15 bases between the two germline ends. CDR3 DNA sequence: TGTGCCAGCAGCGCCAAGTCCATTATGAACTATGGCTACACCTTC. Residues: CASSAKSIMNYGYTF.

J is TRBJ1-1 and V is TRBV11-3, with a possible D match to TRBD1 (6 bases). This CDR3 spans 13 amino acids. The germline V and J ends were trimmed by 1 base and 7 bases, with 10 bases remaining between them. Per germline, CDR1 SGHNT and CDR2 YENEEA. In nucleotides, the CDR3 is TGTGCCAGCAGCTTAGCTCCGACAGGTGAAGCTTTCTTT. Protein: CASSLAPTGEAFF.

This clonotype was counted at least ten times. This chain joins TRBV20-1 and TRBJ2-3, with D unclear. In germline, CDR1 is DFQATT, CDR2 SNEGSKA (reference sequence). Deletions cut 0 bases from V and 6 bases from J, with 4 bases between. CDR3 length equals 11 residues. Here the CDR3 reads CSARDRDTQYF. DNA for the CDR3: TGCAGTGCTAGAGATCGGGATACGCAGTATTTT.